This TCR beta chain was captured in a study of CD8+CD57+ T cells in acquired aplastic anemia listed by TCRdb under 2018. Regarding the complete study: On average, sorted CD4+ and CD8+ cells yielded roughly 3.4 ug of extracted DNA, with a range of about 0.18 to 27.4 ug. For healthy donor samples, the average read count was about 9.8 million for CD4+ cells and approximately 11 million for CD8+ cells. Here is what the overall study found, with its caveats: No significant difference in CD8+ Simpson's diversity was found between patients and healthy controls (P=0.060). About 28 CD8+ CDR3 sequences were found in both patients and controls but appeared to be highly expressed in patients and within the immunodominant clones of the patients.

Taken from the germline V gene, the CDR1 and CDR2 loops are WSHSY and SAAADI. Counted from cysteine to phenylalanine, this CDR3 has 16 amino acids. Only the CDR3 portion is preserved as DNA: 48 bases, with reading frame beginning at the first base. Between the V and J ends, shortened by 6 bases and 0 bases respectively, the junction contains 12 bases. As concerns this clonotype: The clone's antigen remains unknown. The input lacks base qualities; no much larger clone sits a single base away.

The study deep-sequenced TCR repertoires of sorted CD4+ and CD8+ blood T cells from severe aplastic anemia patients and healthy subjects. Ficoll-Paque density gradient centrifugation was used to isolate peripheral blood mononuclear cells. Before DNA was extracted, CD4+ and CD8+ T cells were sorted using either FACS or magnetic beads. TCR beta VDJ combination and CDR3 sequence profiling used genomic DNA as the template. TCR repertoire sequencing was run on an Illumina HiSeq 2000. The authors' pipeline ran thus. TRBV/TRBJ rearrangement plots, CDR3 size and DJ length profiles, and Simpson's diversity index were used to evaluate the repertoires. Whichever DNA sequence was most abundant in the deep sequencing data was defined as the immunodominant clone. CDR3 amino acid sequences were screened for sharing across subjects and compared with published repertoires and the VDJdb database. TCRdb applied fastp at Q25 and MiXCR to the public reads, then kept only in-frame beta chains. Entries that share a CDR3 protein sequence are merged under the most common genes and DNA. The authors' filters were not applied to this entry. For this sample there are about 42,000 distinct CDR3 sequences; 68% appear just once. Around a quarter of the sample is taken by the ten largest.

The sequence is built from TRBV10-2 and TRBJ1-6; no D segment can be confidently identified. What was sequenced was sorted CD4+, CD8+, or CD8+CD57+ T cells (not recorded which) from PBMCs. The receptor was derived from a human donor in good health, serving as a control. The CDR3 reads as follows: CASSLGSSSYNSPLHF. The nucleotide sequence reads TGCGCCAGCAGCTTAGGGTCGAGCTCCTATAATTCACCCCTCCACTTT.